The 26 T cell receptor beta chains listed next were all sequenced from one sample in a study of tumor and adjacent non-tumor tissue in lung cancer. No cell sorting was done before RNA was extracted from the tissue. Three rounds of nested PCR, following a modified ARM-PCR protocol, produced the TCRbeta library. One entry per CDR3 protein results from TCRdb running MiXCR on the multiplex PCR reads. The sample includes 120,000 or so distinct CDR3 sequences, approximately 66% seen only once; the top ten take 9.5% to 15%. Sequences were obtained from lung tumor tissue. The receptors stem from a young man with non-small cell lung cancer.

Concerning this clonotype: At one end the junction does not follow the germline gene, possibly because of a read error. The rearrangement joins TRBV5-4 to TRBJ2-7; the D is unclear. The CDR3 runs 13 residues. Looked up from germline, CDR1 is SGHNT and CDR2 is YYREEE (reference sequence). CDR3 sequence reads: CAGSPGLRDEQYF. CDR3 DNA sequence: TGTGCCGGCAGCCCGGGCCTTCGGGACGAGCAGTACTTC. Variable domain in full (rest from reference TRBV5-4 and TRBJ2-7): ETGVTQSPTHLIKTRGQQVTLRCSSQSGHNTVSWYQQALGQGPQFIFQYYREEENGRGNFPPRFSGLQFPNYSSELNVNALELDDSALYLCAGSPGLRDEQYFGPGTRLTVT.

CDR3 nucleotide sequence: TGTGCCAGCAGTTTAAAAGCCAGCGGGAACTACGAGCAGTACTTC. Translated: CASSLKASGNYEQYF. The chain couples TRBV11-1 to TRBJ2-7, with 7 bases aligning to TRBD2. The V gene end was trimmed by 6 bases and the J gene end by 3 bases; junction bases not matched to a gene: 11. The length of the CDR3 is 15 residues. Looked up from germline, CDR1 is SGHAT and CDR2 is FQDESV (reference sequence).

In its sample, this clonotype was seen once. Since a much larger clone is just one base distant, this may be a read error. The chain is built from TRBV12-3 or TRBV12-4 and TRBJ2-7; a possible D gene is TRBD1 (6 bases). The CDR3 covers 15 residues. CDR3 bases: TGTACCAGCAGTCCCACAGGACAGTTCTCGTGGGAGCAGTACTTC. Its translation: CTSSPTGQFSWEQYF.

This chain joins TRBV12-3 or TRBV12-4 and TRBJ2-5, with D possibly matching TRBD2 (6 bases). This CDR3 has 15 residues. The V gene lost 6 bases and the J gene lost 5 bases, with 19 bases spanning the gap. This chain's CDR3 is CASSSQRAGDETQYF. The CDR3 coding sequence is TGTGCCAGCAGCTCACAGCGGGCGGGTGACGAGACCCAGTACTTC.

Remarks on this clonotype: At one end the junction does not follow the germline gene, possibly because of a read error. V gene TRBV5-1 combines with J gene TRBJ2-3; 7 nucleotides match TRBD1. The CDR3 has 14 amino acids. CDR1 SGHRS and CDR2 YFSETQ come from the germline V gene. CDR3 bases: TGTACCAGCAGCCGAGGACAGGGCACAGATACGCAGTATTTT. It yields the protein CTSSRGQGTDTQYF. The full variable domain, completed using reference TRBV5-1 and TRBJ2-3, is KAGVTQTPRYLIKTRGQQVTLSCSPISGHRSVSWYQQTPGQGLQFLFEYFSETQRNKGNFPGRFSGRQFSNSRSEMNVSTLELGDSALYLCTSSRGQGTDTQYFGPGTRLTVL.

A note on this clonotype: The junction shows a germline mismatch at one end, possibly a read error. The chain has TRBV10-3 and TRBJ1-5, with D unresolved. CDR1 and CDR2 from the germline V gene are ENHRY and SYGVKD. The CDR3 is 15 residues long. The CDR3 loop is CVISPGPTAGQPHHF. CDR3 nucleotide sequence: TGTGTCATCAGTCCGGGCCCAACGGCGGGTCAGCCCCATCATTTT.

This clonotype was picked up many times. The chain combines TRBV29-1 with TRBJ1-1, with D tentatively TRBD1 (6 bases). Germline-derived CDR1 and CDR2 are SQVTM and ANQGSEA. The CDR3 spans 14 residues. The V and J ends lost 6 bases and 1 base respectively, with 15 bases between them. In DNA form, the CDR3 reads TGCAGCGTCAGAATGGACAGACGGAACACTGAAGCTTTCTTT. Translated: CSVRMDRRNTEAFF. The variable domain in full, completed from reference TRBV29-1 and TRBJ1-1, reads SAVISQKPSRDICQRGTSLTIQCQVDSQVTMMFWYRQQPGQSLTLIATANQGSEATYESGFVIDKFPISRPNLTFSTLTVSNMSPEDSSIYLCSVRMDRRNTEAFFGQGTRLTVV.

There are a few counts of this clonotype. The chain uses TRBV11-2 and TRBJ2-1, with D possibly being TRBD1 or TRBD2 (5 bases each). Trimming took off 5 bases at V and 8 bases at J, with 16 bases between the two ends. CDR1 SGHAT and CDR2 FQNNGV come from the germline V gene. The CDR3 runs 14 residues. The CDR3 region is CASSPRRGPHEQFF. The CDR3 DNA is TGTGCCAGCAGCCCCCGCCGGGGACCACATGAGCAGTTCTTC.

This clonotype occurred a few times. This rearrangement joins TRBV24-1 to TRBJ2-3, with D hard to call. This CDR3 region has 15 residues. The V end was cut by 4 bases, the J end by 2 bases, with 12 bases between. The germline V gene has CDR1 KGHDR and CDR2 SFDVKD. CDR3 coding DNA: TGTGCCACCAGTGAAGTGATGGATTTCACAGATACGCAGTATTTT. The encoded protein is CATSEVMDFTDTQYF.

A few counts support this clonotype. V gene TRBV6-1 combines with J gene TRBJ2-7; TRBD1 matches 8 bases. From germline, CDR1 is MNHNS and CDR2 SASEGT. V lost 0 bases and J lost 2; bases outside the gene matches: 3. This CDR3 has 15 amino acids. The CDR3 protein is CASSEAKDRAYEQYF. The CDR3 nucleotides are TGTGCCAGCAGTGAAGCGAAGGACAGGGCCTACGAGCAGTACTTC.

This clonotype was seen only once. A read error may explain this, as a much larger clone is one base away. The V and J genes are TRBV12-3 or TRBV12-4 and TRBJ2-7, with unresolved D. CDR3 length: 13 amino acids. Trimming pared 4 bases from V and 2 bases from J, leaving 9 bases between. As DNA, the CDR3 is TGTGCCAGCAGTTCGAGACGGACCTACGAGCAGTACTTC. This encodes CASSSRRTYEQYF.

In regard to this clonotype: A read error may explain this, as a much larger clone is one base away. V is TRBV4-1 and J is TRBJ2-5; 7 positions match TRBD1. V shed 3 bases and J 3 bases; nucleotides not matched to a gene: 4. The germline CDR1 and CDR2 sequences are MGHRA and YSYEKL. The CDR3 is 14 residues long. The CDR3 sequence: CASSHGQGEETQYF. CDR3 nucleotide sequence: TGCGCCAGCAGCCACGGGCAGGGGGAAGAGACCCAGTACTTC.

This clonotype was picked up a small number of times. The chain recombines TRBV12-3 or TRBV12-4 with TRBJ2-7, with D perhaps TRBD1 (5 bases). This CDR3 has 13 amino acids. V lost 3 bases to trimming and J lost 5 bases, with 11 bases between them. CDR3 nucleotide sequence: TGTGCCAGCAGTTTGTCAGGGAAGGACGAGCAGTACTTC. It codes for CASSLSGKDEQYF.

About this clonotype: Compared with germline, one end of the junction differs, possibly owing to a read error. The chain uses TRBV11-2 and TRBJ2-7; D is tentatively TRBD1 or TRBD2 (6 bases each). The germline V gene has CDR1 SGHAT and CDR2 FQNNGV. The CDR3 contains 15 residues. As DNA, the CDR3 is TGTGCCAGTAGCTTAGAGGGGGGCGGCTCCTACGAGCAGTACTTC. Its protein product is CASSLEGGGSYEQYF.

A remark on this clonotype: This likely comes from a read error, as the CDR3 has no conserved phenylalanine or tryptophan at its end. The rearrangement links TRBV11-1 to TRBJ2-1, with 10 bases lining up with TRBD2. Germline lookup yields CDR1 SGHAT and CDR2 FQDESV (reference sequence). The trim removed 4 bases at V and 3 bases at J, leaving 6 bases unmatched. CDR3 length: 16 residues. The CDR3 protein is CASSSGLARHYNEQFL. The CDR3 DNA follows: TGTGCCAGCAGCTCGGGACTAGCGAGACACTACAATGAGCAGTTCCTC.

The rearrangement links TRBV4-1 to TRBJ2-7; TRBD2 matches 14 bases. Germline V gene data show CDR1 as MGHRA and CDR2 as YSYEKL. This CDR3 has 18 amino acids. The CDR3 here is CVNSRTTGTSGRSYEQYF. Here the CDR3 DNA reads TGCGTCAACAGCCGGACCACCGGGACTAGCGGGAGATCCTACGAGCAGTACTTC.

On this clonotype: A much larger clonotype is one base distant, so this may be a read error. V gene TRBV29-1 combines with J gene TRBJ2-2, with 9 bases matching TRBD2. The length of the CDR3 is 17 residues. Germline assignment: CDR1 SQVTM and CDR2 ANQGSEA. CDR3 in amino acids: CSVVGVSRGGDTWELFF. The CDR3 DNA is TGCAGCGTTGTGGGTGTGTCGCGGGGGGGCGACACCTGGGAGCTGTTTTTT.

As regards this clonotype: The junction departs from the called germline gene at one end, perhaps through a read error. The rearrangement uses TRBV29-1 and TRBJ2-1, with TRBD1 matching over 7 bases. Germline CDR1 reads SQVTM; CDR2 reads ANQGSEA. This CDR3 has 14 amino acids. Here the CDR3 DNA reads TGCAGCGCTCAGAGGGGGCCCGAAGACAATGGGCAGTTCTTC. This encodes CSAQRGPEDNGQFF.

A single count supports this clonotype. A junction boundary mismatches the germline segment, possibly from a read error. As DNA, the CDR3 is TGCGCCAGCAGCCAAGAACCAGGGGGCCCCATCACCGGGGAGCTGTTCTTT. Residues: CASSQEPGGPITGELFF. V usage is TRBV4-3 and J usage is TRBJ2-2, with 8 bases that match TRBD1. Germline CDR1 is LGHNA and CDR2 is YSLEER. The CDR3 totals 17 residues.

The CDR3 here is CASSPKLIGASSYEQYF. The CDR3 DNA sequence: TGTGCCAGCTCACCAAAATTGATAGGGGCTTCCTCCTACGAGCAGTACTTC. This chain joins TRBV18 and TRBJ2-7, with D perhaps matching TRBD1 (5 bases). CDR1 is KGHSH and CDR2 is LQKENI in the germline V gene. Between the trimmed V and J ends, which lost 2 bases and 0 bases, there was a span of 17 bases. CDR3 length: 17 amino acids.

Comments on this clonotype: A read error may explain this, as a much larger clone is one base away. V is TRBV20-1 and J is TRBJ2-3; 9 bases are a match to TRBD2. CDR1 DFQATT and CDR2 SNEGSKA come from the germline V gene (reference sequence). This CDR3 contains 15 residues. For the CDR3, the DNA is TGCAGTGCTCCCCAGGTAGCGGGAGATAGAGATATGCAGTATTTT. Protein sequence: CSAPQVAGDRDMQYF.

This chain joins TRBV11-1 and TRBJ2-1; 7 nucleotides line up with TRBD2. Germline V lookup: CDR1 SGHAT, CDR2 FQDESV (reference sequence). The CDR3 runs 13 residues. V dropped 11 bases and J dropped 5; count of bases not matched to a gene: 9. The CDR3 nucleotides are TGTGCCTACAGCTATGGGACTAACAATGAGCAGTTCTTC. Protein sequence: CAYSYGTNNEQFF.

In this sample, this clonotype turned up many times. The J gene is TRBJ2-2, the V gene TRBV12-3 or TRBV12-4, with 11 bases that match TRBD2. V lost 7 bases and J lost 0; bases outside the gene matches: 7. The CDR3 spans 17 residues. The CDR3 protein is CASTLAGGGANTGELFF. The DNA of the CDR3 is TGTGCCAGCACCTTAGCGGGAGGGGGCGCGAACACCGGGGAGCTGTTTTTT.

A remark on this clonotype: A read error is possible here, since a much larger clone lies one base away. The CDR3 DNA reads TGCAGTACTAGAGCGGCCTTCATACGGCAAGAGACCCAGTACTTC. Translated, it gives CSTRAAFIRQETQYF. The chain joins TRBV20-1 to TRBJ2-5; perhaps TRBD2 as D (5 bases). Germline lookup yields CDR1 DFQATT and CDR2 SNEGSKA (reference sequence). This CDR3 region has 15 residues.

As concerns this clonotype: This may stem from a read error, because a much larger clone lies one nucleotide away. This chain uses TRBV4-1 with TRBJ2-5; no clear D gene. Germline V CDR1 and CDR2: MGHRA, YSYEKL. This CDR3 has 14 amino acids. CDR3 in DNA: TGCGCCAGGAGCCAAGATCACCAGAGGGAGACCCAGTACTTC. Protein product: CARSQDHQRETQYF.

CDR3 bases: TGTGCCAGCAGCCGGAACAGGGGGGAGGACACTGAAGCTTTCTTT. Its protein is CASSRNRGEDTEAFF. The chain recombines TRBV14 with TRBJ1-1; 8 bases map to TRBD1. V was clipped by 4 bases and J by 3 bases; unmatched bases: 7. CDR1 SGHDN and CDR2 FVKESK come from the germline V gene. There are 15 residues in the CDR3. The variable domain in full, completed from reference TRBV14 and TRBJ1-1, reads EAGVTQFPSHSVIEKGQTVTLRCDPISGHDNLYWYRRVMGKEIKFLLHFVKESKQDESGMPNNRFLAERTGGTYSTLKVQPAELEDSGVYFCASSRNRGEDTEAFFGQGTRLTVV.